This TCR beta chain was identified during a study of blood T cell repertoires in COVID-19. With 8 bases removed from V and 0 bases from J, the gap between germline ends came to 10 bases. The CDR3 sequence is 14 residues long. Germline CDR1 is MNHEY and CDR2 is SMNVEV (reference sequence). In the study's own analysis: Reference gene primers were amplified, and this amplification served to estimate nucleated cell counts. Using immunoSEQ multiplex PCR, the repertoire was profiled, and TCRdb retains in-frame clones only, with some absent. V and J calls and clone size are as listed in that table; D and trimming were resolved from the DNA. The sample carries 150,000 or so clones, around 83% recorded once.

The rearrangement uses TRBV27 and TRBJ1-4, with D perhaps TRBD1 (6 bases). This TCR came from a man aged 45-65 years who had recovered from COVID-19. Material for sequencing was PBMCs or T cells enriched from blood (not recorded which). For the CDR3, the DNA is TGTGCCAGCCCGACAGGTGCAACTAATGAAAAACTGTTTTTT. Amino acid sequence: CASPTGATNEKLFF.